This T cell receptor beta chain originates from a study of somatic mutations in cytotoxic T cells in rheumatoid arthritis. Study-level findings and limits: CD8+ T cells showed clonality that did not differ significantly between patients with rheumatoid arthritis and age-matched healthy controls.

Germline loops: CDR1 MNHEY, CDR2 SVGAGI. This CDR3 spans 15 amino acids. The trim removed 7 bases at V and 2 bases at J, leaving 9 bases unmatched. Comment on this clone: The antigen remains unidentified.

Authors' methods: Of patient CD8+ clones exceeding 1%, few matched published virus-specific TCRB sequences. Clones were sequenced by immunoSEQ multiplex PCR, and TCRdb holds only the in-frame ones, with some missing. The V and J calls and clone size were taken over from that table, and D and trimming were inferred from the DNA. The data show about 16,000 clones, with about four fifths seen just once and roughly 15% held by the top ten. The sequenced material came from CD8+ T cells sorted from blood. The chain has TRBV6-5 and TRBJ1-1; 8 bases match TRBD1. The clonotype comes from an adult with rheumatoid arthritis. The CDR3 DNA reads as TGTGCCAGCATCGGAACGGGACAGGCTAACACTGAAGCTTTCTTT. This sequence encodes CASIGTGQANTEAFF.